This is a list of T cell receptor beta chains from one sample in a study of radiation and T cells in renal cell carcinoma. Clones were read by immunoSEQ multiplex PCR, and TCRdb kept only the in-frame ones, dropping some. The data hold some 130,000 clones, with around four fifths observed a single time. The material was blood, obtained from a patient whose treatment included radiotherapy and nephrectomy. The source of these receptors is a woman aged 55-70 years with renal cell carcinoma. CDR3s include the opening cysteine and the closing phenylalanine or tryptophan. The order of the fields is J gene, clone size, V gene, D gene, CDR3 protein. D genes are given only for firm matches. Clone sizes are given selectively: once, few, many, or a class where the clone is expanded.

TRBJ2-5 . TRBV19 . CASSIGTLQETQYF
TRBJ2-3 . TRBV28 TRBD2 CASSFGLAGDGDTQYF
TRBJ2-3 . TRBV4-3 TRBD1 CASSQRSEQGAVDTQYF
. . TRBV25-1 . CASTPREYSYEQYF
TRBJ1-2 . TRBV19 . CASSLILTNKGKKINGYTF
TRBJ2-2 few TRBV7-3 . CASSLTGFGELFF
TRBJ1-6 few TRBV6-5 TRBD1 CASSYSGQGNSPLHF
TRBJ2-7 . TRBV23-1 TRBD1 CASSHTSSGTGENEQYF
TRBJ2-1 . TRBV6-5 TRBD2 CASSRLAGAGEQFF
TRBJ2-1 . TRBV27 . CASSPTETRGGNEQFF
TRBJ2-7 . TRBV15 TRBD1 CATSRDRGRYEQYF
TRBJ2-7 . TRBV29-1 . CSAGQYYEQYF
TRBJ2-3 . TRBV9 . CASSVGIGTDTQYF
TRBJ2-5 . TRBV4-1 . CASSLPGRPETQYF
TRBJ1-1 . TRBV6-1 . CASSEGRNTEAFF
TRBJ1-6 . TRBV28 TRBD1 CASYRDRNSPLHF
TRBJ2-3 . TRBV6-4 . CASSDSSTILADTQYF
TRBJ1-4 once TRBV27 TRBD1 CASSKQGVVEKLFF
TRBJ1-3 . TRBV27 . CASSVKPPIGSGNTIYF
TRBJ2-2 once TRBV9 . CASSVDEGRTGELFF
TRBJ2-6 . TRBV6-1 TRBD2 CASSGAGGTGANVLTF
TRBJ1-2 . TRBV28 . CASSLPEYGYTF
TRBJ1-5 . TRBV7-2 . CASSYLGKNQPQHF
TRBJ1-1 . TRBV11-2 . CASTHNTEAFF